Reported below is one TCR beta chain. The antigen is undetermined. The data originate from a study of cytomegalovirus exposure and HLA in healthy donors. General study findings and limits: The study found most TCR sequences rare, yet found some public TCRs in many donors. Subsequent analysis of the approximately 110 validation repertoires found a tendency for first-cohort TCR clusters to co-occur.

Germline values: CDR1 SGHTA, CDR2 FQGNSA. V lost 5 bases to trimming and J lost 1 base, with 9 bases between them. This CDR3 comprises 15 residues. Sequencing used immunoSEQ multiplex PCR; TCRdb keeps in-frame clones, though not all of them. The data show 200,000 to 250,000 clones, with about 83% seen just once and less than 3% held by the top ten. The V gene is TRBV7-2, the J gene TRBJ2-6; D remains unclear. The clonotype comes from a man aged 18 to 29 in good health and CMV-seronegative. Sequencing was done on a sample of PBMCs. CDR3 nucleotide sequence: TGTGCCAGCAGCCTCGACTTGTCTGGGGCCAACGTCCTGACTTTC. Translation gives CASSLDLSGANVLTF.